This record covers a single TCR beta chain. These data originate in a study of T cell changes during pregnancy in multiple sclerosis. Produced via immunoSEQ multiplex PCR; TCRdb's table is partial and in-frame only. The table shows roughly 49,000 clones, with around 93% occurring only once. CDR3 size: 12 residues. Germline CDR1 reads SGHNT; CDR2 reads YENEEA. V was cut by 3 bases and J by 3 bases, with 4 bases left in between. This receptor was obtained from a female donor with multiple sclerosis, enrolled in a pregnancy study. The chain recombines TRBV11-3 with TRBJ2-3; no firm D call. The source was peripheral blood, collected after pregnancy. CDR3 amino acids: CASSFYTDTQYF. CDR3 coding DNA: TGTGCCAGCAGCTTTTATACAGATACGCAGTATTTT.